This T cell receptor (beta chain) was identified in a study of blood T cell repertoires in COVID-19. About the study: Samples representing acute and convalescent COVID-19 were sourced from the United States, Italy and Spain. T cells, B-cell-depleted T cells, or PBMCs supplied cDNA or gDNA.

The V segment lost 0 bases and the J segment 8 bases; nucleotides outside the gene matches: 16. This CDR3 is built from 18 residues. Germline CDR1 MNHEY, CDR2 SVGEGT. This clone was recorded only once. Original data processing: Reference gene primer amplification gave estimated nucleated cell counts. Data came from immunoSEQ multiplex PCR; TCRdb stores just in-frame clones and leaves some out. D and trimming come from the DNA, and the V and J calls and clone size come from that table. The sample has some 96,000 clones; around four fifths are singletons. The source of this sequence is a man aged 70-80 years with active or convalescent COVID-19. V usage is TRBV6-2 or TRBV6-3 and J usage is TRBJ2-1, with TRBD2 matching over 7 bases. The sample was peripheral blood. CDR3: CASSYSGGSPMMMDEQFF. CDR3 DNA sequence: TGTGCCAGCAGTTACTCTGGCGGGAGTCCCATGATGATGGATGAGCAGTTCTTC.